This T cell receptor (beta chain) is drawn from a study of T-cell reconstitution after alpha-beta-depleted transplantation in children (dated by TCRdb to about 2016). Background for the entire study: The study quantitatively tracked T-cell immune reconstitution after TCRalphabeta/CD19-depleted allogeneic hematopoietic cell transplantation in children using TCR repertoire profiling.

For CDR1 and CDR2, the germline V gene (reference sequence) lists MNHEY and SMNVEV. V trim: 2 bases; J trim: 6 bases; unmatched bases: 7. From cysteine to phenylalanine, the CDR3 is 16 amino acids long. Of all the DNA, just the CDR3 is kept, 48 bases in frame from base 1. Sample treatment or condition, as interpreted from the label and publication: allogeneic hematopoietic cell transplantation with graft depleted of TCRalphabeta T cells and CD19 B cells. The transplant recipients were children given TCRalphabeta/CD19-depleted allogeneic hematopoietic cell grafts. Broader findings and caveats from the paper: In some patients, high TCRbeta diversity at day 60 was attributed to recipient T cells and intrathymic progenitors that had survived conditioning. The frequencies of hyperexpanded clones fell over the following months, and after one year, T-cell counts and TCRbeta diversity were mostly attributed to newly produced T cells. The apparently early recovery of alphabetaT-cell counts about two months after transplant reportedly depended on only several hundred rapidly expanded clones that came from non-depleted graft cells.

In regard to this clonotype: Its specific antigen is unknown. Base qualities are not provided; no much larger clone lies one nucleotide away.

Receptor libraries were prepared by PCR. The sequencer was an Illumina HiSeq 2500. To normalize quantification of the TCRbeta repertoire, the TCR libraries were built with molecular barcoding that relied on unique molecular identifiers. The public sequencing data were trimmed at Q25 with fastp and processed into clonotypes with MiXCR by TCRdb, which kept only in-frame beta chains. When rows share a CDR3 protein, they turn into one entry using the most common DNA and genes. This sample comprises about 110,000 distinct CDR3 sequences, about 9.3% of them detected only once. About 34% of the sample goes to the ten largest clones.

Sequences were derived from PBMCs, sampled before TCRalphabeta/CD19-depleted stem cell transplant. The receptor's source is a boy aged 2-15 years with acute lymphoblastic leukemia, due to receive a stem cell transplant. This sequence uses TRBV27 and TRBJ1-1, and 12 junction bases match TRBD1. The CDR3 protein sequence reads: CASSLRGQGAVAEAFF. The DNA reads TGTGCCAGCAGTTTAAGGGGACAGGGGGCTGTCGCTGAAGCTTTCTTT.